The entry that follows covers one T cell receptor beta chain sequence. What it binds is not known. This sample is part of a study of monozygotic twins with inflammatory bowel disease. General study findings and limits: Whereas healthy co-twins had higher TCRbeta diversity (inverse Simpson), IBD patients had lower diversity.

Germline assignment: CDR1 SGHVS and CDR2 FQNEAQ. This CDR3 is built from 15 residues. TCRdb re-analyzed the 5' RACE reads; it lists each CDR3 protein once, without DNA. This repertoire includes approximately 150,000 distinct CDR3 sequences. The receptor's source is a human donor with ulcerative colitis or Crohn's disease, or a healthy co-twin of an affected twin (not recorded which). The V gene is TRBV7-8, the J gene TRBJ1-6; TCRdb's D gene call, TRBD1, goes unchecked for lack of DNA. What was sequenced was blood. Here the CDR3 reads CASSLAGTGNSPLHF.